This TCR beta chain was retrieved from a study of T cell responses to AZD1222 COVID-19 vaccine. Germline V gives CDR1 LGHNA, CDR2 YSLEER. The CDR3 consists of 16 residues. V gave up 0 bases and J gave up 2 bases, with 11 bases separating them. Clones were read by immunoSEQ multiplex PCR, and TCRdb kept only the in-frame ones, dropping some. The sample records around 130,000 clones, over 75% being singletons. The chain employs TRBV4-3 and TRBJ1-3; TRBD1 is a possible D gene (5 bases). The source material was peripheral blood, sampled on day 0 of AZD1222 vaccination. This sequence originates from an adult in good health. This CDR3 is CASSQDGRGAGNTIYF. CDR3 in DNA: TGCGCCAGCAGCCAAGATGGTAGAGGGGCTGGAAACACCATATATTTT.